The 27 T cell receptor beta chains below all came from one sample that was sequenced in a study of blood T cell repertoires in COVID-19. The assay was immunoSEQ multiplex PCR, and TCRdb's table has in-frame clones only and misses some. This sample has around 220,000 clones; approximately 80% occur once, and the top ten carry under 5.5%. Source material: peripheral blood. All receptors derive from a woman of 80 years or more with active or convalescent COVID-19.

This chain uses TRBV5-1 with TRBJ1-4; 8 bases match TRBD1. Germline V gene lookup returns CDR1 SGHRS and CDR2 YFSETQ. The junction had 6 bases not matched to a gene; V was cut back by 4 bases and J by 4 bases. The CDR3 runs 15 residues. The CDR3 is CASSPSGGRNEKLFF. CDR3 DNA sequence: TGCGCCAGCAGCCCTTCAGGGGGCCGTAATGAAAAACTGTTTTTT.

This chain connects TRBV6-5 to TRBJ1-1, with 9 positions matching TRBD1. The V segment lost 6 bases and the J segment 6 bases; nucleotides outside the gene matches: 8. The CDR3 runs 14 residues. Germline V lookup: CDR1 MNHEY, CDR2 SVGAGI. CDR3 sequence (DNA): TGTGCCAGCAGACCCGGACAGGGGAGGGCTGAAGCTTTCTTT. As protein: CASRPGQGRAEAFF.

For this clone: A clone one base away is much larger, so this may be a read error. Other DNA sequences from this sample encode an identical CDR3 as well. This chain connects TRBV5-1 to TRBJ2-5; weak D call: TRBD2 (7 bases). Trimming cost V 0 bases and J 5 bases, with 11 bases left between them. The germline V gene has CDR1 SGHRS and CDR2 YFSETQ. The CDR3 runs 14 residues. This CDR3 reads CASSLGRGRETQYF. In DNA, the CDR3 is TGCGCCAGCAGCTTGGGGCGGGGGCGGGAGACCCAGTACTTC.

V gene TRBV19 combines with J gene TRBJ1-2, with a weak D call TRBD1 (5 bases). The length of the CDR3 is 14 residues. Trimming took off 4 bases at V and 3 bases at J, with 12 bases between the two ends. Looked up from germline, CDR1 is LNHDA and CDR2 is SQIVND (reference sequence). The CDR3 is CASSTSTDYYGYTF. CDR3 nucleotide sequence: TGTGCCAGTAGTACTTCGACAGACTACTATGGCTACACCTTC.

Regarding this clone: One end of the junction does not line up with germline, which may come from a read error. The V call is TRBV12-3 or TRBV12-4, the J call TRBJ2-7, with TRBD2 matching 7 bases. The CDR3 runs 13 residues. The CDR3 DNA follows: TGTGCCAGCAGTCTAGCGGCTTATTACGAGCAGTACTTC. This encodes CASSLAAYYEQYF.

V is TRBV15 and J is TRBJ1-5; D might be TRBD1 (6 bases). V was trimmed by 1 base and J by 3 bases, leaving 16 bases between them. This CDR3 comprises 17 residues. In germline, CDR1 is LNHNV, CDR2 YYDKDF (reference sequence). The CDR3 here is CATSRASGTTNNQPQHF. Here the CDR3 DNA reads TGTGCCACCAGCAGAGCTTCTGGGACAACCAACAATCAGCCCCAGCATTTT.

This clone turned up a few times. The chain couples TRBV2 to TRBJ1-4, with 7 bases aligning to TRBD1. Germline trimming cut 5 bases from V and 8 bases from J; bases unmatched to any gene: 8. Germline loops: CDR1 SNHLY, CDR2 FYNNEI. The CDR3 length is 14 residues. CDR3 in amino acids: CASSINRGGEKLFF. In DNA, the CDR3 is TGTGCCAGCAGTATAAACAGGGGAGGAGAAAAACTGTTTTTT. The full variable domain, with the rest looked up from reference TRBV2 and TRBJ1-4, is EPEVTQTPSHQVTQMGQEVILRCVPISNHLYFYWYRQILGQKVEFLVSFYNNEISEKSEIFDDQFSVERPDGSNFTLKIRSTKLEDSAMYFCASSINRGGEKLFFGSGTQLSVL.

This clone was recorded a few times. The chain combines TRBV7-2 with TRBJ2-2; possible D gene TRBD2, 5 bases. The germline V and J ends were trimmed by 1 base and 4 bases, with 16 bases remaining between them. Germline V gives CDR1 SGHTA, CDR2 FQGNSA. CDR3 size: 17 residues. The CDR3 bases are TGTGCCAGCAGCTTAGGGTCGGTGGGTGCGGGCACCGGGGAGCTGTTTTTT. Its translation: CASSLGSVGAGTGELFF.

The chain joins TRBV6-5 to TRBJ2-3, with D unclear. V was trimmed by 3 bases and J by 1 base, leaving 14 bases between them. CDR3 length equals 16 residues. Germline CDR1 is MNHEY and CDR2 is SVGAGI. The CDR3 DNA follows: TGTGCCAGCAGTTATTCGAGCATCGCTGGCACAGATACGCAGTATTTT. Translating it yields CASSYSSIAGTDTQYF.

The genes are TRBV27 and TRBJ1-6; 10 bases map to TRBD1. The trim removed 5 bases at V and 3 bases at J, leaving 10 bases unmatched. Germline CDR1 is MNHEY and CDR2 is SMNVEV (reference sequence). The CDR3 consists of 18 residues. Here the CDR3 reads CASSLRDRGNFYNSPLHF. The CDR3 DNA reads as TGTGCCAGCAGTCTCCGGGACAGGGGTAACTTCTATAATTCACCCCTCCACTTT.

This chain connects TRBV12-3 or TRBV12-4 to TRBJ2-7; 8 positions agree with TRBD1. V shed 5 bases, J shed 2 bases, and the junction held 2 bases outside the gene matches. The CDR3 runs 13 residues. CDR3 in amino acids: CASSLDRAYEQYF. For the CDR3, the DNA is TGTGCCAGCAGTCTGGACAGGGCCTACGAGCAGTACTTC.

The chain links TRBV4-2 to TRBJ2-2; 7 nucleotides match TRBD1. This CDR3 is 16 amino acids long. V trimming: 0 bases; J trimming: 8 bases; junction bases outside the gene matches: 9. Germline loops: CDR1 LGHNA, CDR2 YNFKEQ. CDR3 sequence (DNA): TGTGCCAGCAGCCAAGATCGGGACAGAAGTCTGGGGGAGCTGTTTTTT. Protein sequence: CASSQDRDRSLGELFF.

This chain joins TRBV3-1 (or the pseudogene TRBV3-2) and TRBJ1-6, with 10 bases lining up with TRBD1. With V trimmed by 3 bases and J by 9 bases, 5 bases remained unmatched. This CDR3 has 15 residues. Germline V gives CDR1 LGHDT, CDR2 YNNKEL (reference sequence). This CDR3 reads CASSQGQGIGSPLHF. In nucleotides, the CDR3 is TGTGCCAGCAGCCAGGGACAGGGGATTGGTTCACCCCTCCACTTT.

The chain has TRBV28 and TRBJ1-5; TRBD1 is a possible D gene (5 bases). The V end lost 2 bases, the J end lost 7 bases, and 15 bases lay between the germline ends. Germline V gives CDR1 MDHEN, CDR2 SYDVKM. CDR3 length: 15 amino acids. CDR3 protein: CASSLGRVGQQPQHF. DNA of the CDR3: TGTGCCAGCAGTTTAGGCAGGGTAGGTCAACAGCCCCAGCATTTT. The entire variable domain, with the rest obtained from reference TRBV28 and TRBJ1-5, is as follows: DVKVTQSSRYLVKRTGEKVFLECVQDMDHENMFWYRQDPGLGLRLIYFSYDVKMKEKGDIPEGYSVSREKKERFSLILESASTNQTSMYLCASSLGRVGQQPQHFGDGTRLSIL.

The rearrangement joins TRBV6-6 to TRBJ2-5, with a possible D match to TRBD1 (5 bases). V was pared by 9 bases and J by 4 bases, with 15 bases between. Looked up from germline, CDR1 is MNHNY and CDR2 is SVGAGI (reference sequence). This CDR3 is 13 amino acids long. The CDR3 here is CASCSGILETQYF. Here the CDR3 DNA reads TGTGCCAGTTGCTCAGGGATTTTAGAGACCCAGTACTTC.

J is TRBJ2-7 and V is TRBV5-1; D possibly corresponds to TRBD2 (6 bases). The V gene lost 4 bases and the J gene lost 3 bases, with 14 bases spanning the gap. This CDR3 spans 14 amino acids. Germline V gene data show CDR1 as SGHRS and CDR2 as YFSETQ. The DNA for the CDR3 is TGCGCCAGCAGCGGGACTTCGGGGGACTACGAGCAGTACTTC. Residues: CASSGTSGDYEQYF.

This clone was seen once. V usage is TRBV11-2 and J usage is TRBJ2-7; no definite D call. Germline V gives CDR1 SGHAT, CDR2 FQNNGV. Trimming removed 2 bases from V and 4 bases from J, with 18 bases in between. The CDR3 extends over 16 amino acids. For the CDR3, the DNA is TGTGCCAGCAGCTTATTTCGTGGCACACAGTTTTACGAGCAGTACTTC. It codes for CASSLFRGTQFYEQYF.

The chain links TRBV7-9 to TRBJ2-2; D is possibly TRBD2 (6 bases). The length of the CDR3 is 16 residues. Germline V gene lookup returns CDR1 SEHNR and CDR2 FQNEAQ (reference sequence). V shed 3 bases and J shed 7 bases, with 18 bases lying between them. The CDR3 region is CASSLEWGLDGGELFF. CDR3 DNA sequence: TGTGCCAGCAGCTTGGAGTGGGGACTTGATGGCGGGGAGCTGTTTTTT.

The rearrangement links TRBV20-1 to TRBJ2-1; D unclear. V lost 5 bases and J lost 7, with 6 bases in between. The V gene's germline CDR1 is DFQATT and CDR2 SNEGSKA (reference sequence). The CDR3 has 10 amino acids. CDR3 residues: CSAALNEQFF. CDR3 coding DNA: TGCAGTGCTGCTCTAAATGAGCAGTTCTTC.

The V gene is TRBV4-1, the J gene TRBJ1-4; a possible D gene is TRBD1 (6 bases). The germline V gene has CDR1 MGHRA and CDR2 YSYEKL. V was pared by 6 bases and J by 4 bases, with 12 bases between. The length of the CDR3 is 14 residues. CDR3 region: CASRLTGYNEKLFF. For the CDR3, the DNA is TGCGCCAGCAGACTCACAGGGTATAATGAAAAACTGTTTTTT.

The chain links TRBV5-4 to TRBJ2-3; no reliable D call. Trimming left V 7 bases short and J 4 bases short, with 22 bases between. The germline V gene has CDR1 SGHNT and CDR2 YYREEE (reference sequence). This CDR3 comprises 16 residues. The CDR3 loop is CASSNAAERPADTQYF. The DNA of the CDR3 is TGTGCCAGCTCCAATGCGGCGGAGAGGCCCGCAGATACGCAGTATTTT. Looking up the rest from reference TRBV5-4 and TRBJ2-3 gives the full variable domain: ETGVTQSPTHLIKTRGQQVTLRCSSQSGHNTVSWYQQALGQGPQFIFQYYREEENGRGNFPPRFSGLQFPNYSSELNVNALELDDSALYLCASSNAAERPADTQYFGPGTRLTVL.

The J gene is TRBJ1-2, the V gene TRBV10-3; tentatively, D is TRBD1 (5 bases). Per germline, CDR1 ENHRY and CDR2 SYGVKD. This CDR3 has 13 amino acids. V lost 10 bases to trimming and J lost 1 base, with 13 bases between them. The chain's CDR3 is CATTGDRNYGYTF. The DNA for the CDR3 is TGTGCCACCACAGGCGATCGTAACTATGGCTACACCTTC.

This clone was counted once. The gene calls are TRBV18 and TRBJ1-1; D gene ambiguous. The CDR3 is 14 amino acids. The germline CDR1 and CDR2 sequences are KGHSH and LQKENI. The ends were cut back, 3 bases at V and 8 bases at J, with 16 bases in the middle. The CDR3 DNA sequence: TGTGCCAGCTCACCGAACGAGGGTGGTGTCGAAGCTTTCTTT. Protein sequence: CASSPNEGGVEAFF.

The chain uses TRBV5-4 and TRBJ2-2, with a possible D match to TRBD2 (5 bases). Trimming removed 5 bases at V and 0 bases at J, with 8 bases between. The CDR3 has 14 residues. Germline CDR1 reads SGHNT; CDR2 reads YYREEE (reference sequence). The CDR3 nucleotides read TGTGCCAGCAGGAGAGGGACGAACACCGGGGAGCTGTTTTTT. Translation gives CASRRGTNTGELFF. Filled out from reference TRBV5-4 and TRBJ2-2, the complete variable domain reads ETGVTQSPTHLIKTRGQQVTLRCSSQSGHNTVSWYQQALGQGPQFIFQYYREEENGRGNFPPRFSGLQFPNYSSELNVNALELDDSALYLCASRRGTNTGELFFGEGSRLTVL.

The V call is TRBV5-4, the J call TRBJ1-1, with 8 bases aligning to TRBD1. This CDR3 is 15 amino acids long. Germline CDR1 SGHNT, CDR2 YYREEE (reference sequence). Trimming removed 4 bases from V and 5 bases from J; junction bases left unmatched: 10. The CDR3 loop is CASSPTGQGWTEAFF. In DNA form, the CDR3 reads TGTGCCAGCAGCCCAACCGGACAGGGATGGACTGAAGCTTTCTTT.

A single count supports this clone. A junction end diverges from the germline sequence, so it may reflect a read error. The rearrangement uses TRBV11-2 and TRBJ1-5; no clear D gene. The CDR3 extends over 15 amino acids. The germline CDR1 and CDR2 sequences are SGHAT and FQNNGV. The CDR3 nucleotides read TGTGCCAGCAGCTTAGGCGTCAATAGCCATCAGCCCCAGCATTTT. Protein: CASSLGVNSHQPQHF.

The genes are TRBV24-1 and TRBJ1-5; D perhaps matches TRBD1 (5 bases). Trimming took 4 bases from V and 7 from J, leaving 16 bases between them. CDR3 length: 15 residues. Germline lookup yields CDR1 KGHDR and CDR2 SFDVKD. In DNA, the CDR3 is TGTGCCACCAGTGACCCGGGGACTCTCGGGCAGCCCCAGCATTTT. Encoded protein: CATSDPGTLGQPQHF.